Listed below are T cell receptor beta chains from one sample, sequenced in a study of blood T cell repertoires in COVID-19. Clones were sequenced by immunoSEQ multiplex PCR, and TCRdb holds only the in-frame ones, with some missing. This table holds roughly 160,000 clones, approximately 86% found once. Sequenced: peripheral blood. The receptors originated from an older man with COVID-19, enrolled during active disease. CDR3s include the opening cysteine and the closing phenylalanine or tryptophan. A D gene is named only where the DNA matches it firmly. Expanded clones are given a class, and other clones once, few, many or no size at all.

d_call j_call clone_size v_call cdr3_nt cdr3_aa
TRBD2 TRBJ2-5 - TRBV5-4 TGTGCCAGCAGCTTATTGGGCGGGGGGGAAGAGACCCAGTACTTC CASSLLGGGEETQYF
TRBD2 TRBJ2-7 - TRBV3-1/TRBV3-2 TGTGCCAGCAGCCAAGATCCGAGGCGTACTGTAGCGGGGCCCCTAGGCGAGCAGTACTTC CASSQDPRRTVAGPLGEQYF
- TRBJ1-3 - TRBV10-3 TGTGCCATCAGTGAGTCAGGACAGCAAACGGCCGGCTCTGGAAACACCATATATTTT CAISESGQQTAGSGNTIYF
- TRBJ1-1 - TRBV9 TGTGCCAGCAGCGTAGTGGGACGGGGGGCGGCTTTCTTT CASSVVGRGAAFF
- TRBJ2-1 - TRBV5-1 TGCGCCAGCAGTATCGGGGGAGGCAATGAGCAGTTCTTC CASSIGGGNEQFF
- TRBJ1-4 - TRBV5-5 TGTGCCAGCAGCTTGGAAGGGGCAGTTAATGAAAAACTGTTTTTT CASSLEGAVNEKLFF
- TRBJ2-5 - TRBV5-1 TGCGCCAGCAGCCCGGGGCCAGGGGTTGAGACCCAGTACTTC CASSPGPGVETQYF
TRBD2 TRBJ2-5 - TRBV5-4 TGTGCCAGCAGCGTCGCTAGCGGGGCCCAAGAGACCCAGTACTTC CASSVASGAQETQYF
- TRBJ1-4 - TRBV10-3 TGTGCCATCAGCCCAGGGGTAGCAACTAATGAAAAACTGTTTTTT CAISPGVATNEKLFF
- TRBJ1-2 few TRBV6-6 TGTGCCAGCAGTTCCCCTGGGGGGTCTAACTATGGCTACACCTTC CASSSPGGSNYGYTF
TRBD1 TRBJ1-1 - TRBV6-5 TGTGCCAGCGTTAGGGACAGGGGATTAGGTACTGAAGCTTTCTTT CASVRDRGLGTEAFF
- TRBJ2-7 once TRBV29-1 TGCAGCGTTGTCTACCCTTCCTACGAGCAGTACTTC CSVVYPSYEQYF
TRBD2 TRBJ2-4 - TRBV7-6 TGTGCCAGCAGCTTTTCAGCGGGGGGGCCGAGGAACATTCAGTACTTC CASSFSAGGPRNIQYF
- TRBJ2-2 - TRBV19 TGTGCCAGTAGAGGTGGGAGTCTAGCGAGCACCGGGGAGCTGTTTTTT CASRGGSLASTGELFF
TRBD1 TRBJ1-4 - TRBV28 TGTGCCAGCAGTTCACCTCTGACAGGGGGCAATGAAAAACTGTTTTTT CASSSPLTGGNEKLFF
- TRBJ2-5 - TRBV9 TGTGCCAGCAGCGTAGGGGACTCAGAGACCCAGTACTTC CASSVGDSETQYF
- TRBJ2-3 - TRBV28 TGTGCCAGCAGCTCACTAGGAGGCGAAGGCACAGATACGCAGTATTTT CASSSLGGEGTDTQYF
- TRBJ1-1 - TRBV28 TGTGCCAGCAGTTTATTGGCACAGGGCACTGAAGCTTTCTTT CASSLLAQGTEAFF
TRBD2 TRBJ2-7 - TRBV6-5 TGTGCCAGCAGTACTAGGACTAGCGGGGGCTACGAGCAGTACTTC CASSTRTSGGYEQYF
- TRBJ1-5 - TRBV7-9 TGTGCCAGCAGCTTAGGGGGCGGCAATCAGCCCCAGCATTTT CASSLGGGNQPQHF
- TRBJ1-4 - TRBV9 TGTGCCAGCAGTGCGGGGTCAACCGTCGATGAAAAACTGTTTTTT CASSAGSTVDEKLFF
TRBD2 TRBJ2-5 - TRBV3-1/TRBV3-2 TGTGCCAGCAAAACGCGGGGGGGCAGGGAGACCCAGTACTTC CASKTRGGRETQYF
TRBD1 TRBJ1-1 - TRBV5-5 TGTGCCAGCAGCCCCGGCGCCGACAGGGAGACTGAAGCTTTCTTT CASSPGADRETEAFF
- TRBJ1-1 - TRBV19 TGTGCCAGTAGTATCGGGTTGGGCACTGAAGCTTTCTTT CASSIGLGTEAFF
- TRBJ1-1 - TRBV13 TGTGCCAGCAGTTTTCAGGGCCTGATGAACACTGAAGCTTTCTTT CASSFQGLMNTEAFF
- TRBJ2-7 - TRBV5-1 TGCGCCAGCTCTCAGGAGGGGACCTACGAGCAGTACTTC CASSQEGTYEQYF
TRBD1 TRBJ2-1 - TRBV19 TGTGCCAGTAGTGCTTTTGGACAGGTCTACAATGAGCAGTTCTTC CASSAFGQVYNEQFF
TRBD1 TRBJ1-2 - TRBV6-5 TGTGCCAGCAGTTTAAATATAGGGACAGCTAACTATGGCTACACCTTC CASSLNIGTANYGYTF
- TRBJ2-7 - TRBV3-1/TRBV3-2 TGTGCCAGCAGCCAAGACGTGGGGGGGCGAGAGCAGTACTTC CASSQDVGGREQYF
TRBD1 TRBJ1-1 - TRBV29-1 TGCAGCGCCCTACCTACAGGGGCTGAAGCTTTCTTT CSALPTGAEAFF
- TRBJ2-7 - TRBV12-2 TGTGCAAGTCGCTCACCCGCTACTAATTACGAGCAGTACTTC CASRSPATNYEQYF
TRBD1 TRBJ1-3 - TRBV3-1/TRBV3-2 TGTGCCAGCAGCCAAGAAGGGACAGTACCAGGAAACACCATATATTTT CASSQEGTVPGNTIYF
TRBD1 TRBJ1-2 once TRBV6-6 TGTGCCAGCAGCAAAGACAGGGGTGGCAATGGCTACACCTTC CASSKDRGGNGYTF
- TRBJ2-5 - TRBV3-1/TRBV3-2 TGTGCCAGCAGCTTCTCTGGACAGAAAGAGACCCAGTACTTC CASSFSGQKETQYF
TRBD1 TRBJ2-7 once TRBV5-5 TGTGCCAGCAGCCGGACAGGGGCGCTCTCCTACGAGCAGTACTTC CASSRTGALSYEQYF
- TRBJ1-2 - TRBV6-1 TGTGCCAGCAGTGAAGCGGCCACAGCTAACTATGGCTACACCTTC CASSEAATANYGYTF
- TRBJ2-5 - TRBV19 TGTGCCAGTAGTTCGGGAGAGACCCAGTACTTC CASSSGETQYF
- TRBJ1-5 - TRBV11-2 TGTGCCAGCAGCAGGGGAAGGGATCAGCCCCAGCATTTT CASSRGRDQPQHF
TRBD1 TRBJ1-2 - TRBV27 TGTGCCAGCAGTTTAGGATCGGGACAGGGACTCTATGGCTACACCTTC CASSLGSGQGLYGYTF
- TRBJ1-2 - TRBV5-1 TGCGCCAGCAGCCCCGCCCTCAGGGATTTTGGCTACACCTTC CASSPALRDFGYTF
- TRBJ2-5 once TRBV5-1 TGCGCCAGCAGCCTCAAGGGGGAAGAGACCCAGTACTTC CASSLKGEETQYF
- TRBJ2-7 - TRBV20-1 TGCAGTGCTAGTGCCCCCTCGGACAGTAAAGAGCAGTACTTC CSASAPSDSKEQYF
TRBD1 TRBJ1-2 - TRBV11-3 TGTGCCAGCAGCCCGGGACAGGCCTATGGCTACACCTTC CASSPGQAYGYTF
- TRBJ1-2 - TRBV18 TGTGCCAGCTCACCGCTCAATTCCGGTCACTATGGCTACACCTTC CASSPLNSGHYGYTF
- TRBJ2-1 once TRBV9 TGTGCCAGCAGCGCGACAAACTCCTACAATGAGCAGTTCTTC CASSATNSYNEQFF
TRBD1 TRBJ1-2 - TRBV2 TGTGCCAGCGCCGTAAGACAGGGAGGTGGCTACACCTTC CASAVRQGGGYTF
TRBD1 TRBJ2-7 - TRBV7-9 TGTGCCAGCAGCCAAGCCCGAGGACAGGGGGCGGTGGAGCAGTACTTC CASSQARGQGAVEQYF
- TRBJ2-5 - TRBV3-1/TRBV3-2 TGTGCCAGCAGCCAAGCCCGGACAGGGAGGGGAGAGACCCAGTACTTC CASSQARTGRGETQYF
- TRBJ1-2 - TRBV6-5 TGTGCCAGCAGCGTCTCTGATGGCTACACCTTC CASSVSDGYTF
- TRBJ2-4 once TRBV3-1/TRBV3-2 TGTGCCAGCAGTCTCATCGGAGGGTCCTCCAAAAACATTCAGTACTTC CASSLIGGSSKNIQYF
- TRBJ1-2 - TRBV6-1 TGTGCCAGCAGTGAAATTGGGGGGGGAGGGGGCTACACCTTC CASSEIGGGGGYTF
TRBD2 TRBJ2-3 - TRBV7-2 TGTGCCAGCAGCTTATGGGGCGGGGGGGCCGCAGATACGCAGTATTTT CASSLWGGGAADTQYF
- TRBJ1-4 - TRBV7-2 TGTGCCAGCAGCTTAGTTCAGGGTGAAAAACTGTTTTTT CASSLVQGEKLFF